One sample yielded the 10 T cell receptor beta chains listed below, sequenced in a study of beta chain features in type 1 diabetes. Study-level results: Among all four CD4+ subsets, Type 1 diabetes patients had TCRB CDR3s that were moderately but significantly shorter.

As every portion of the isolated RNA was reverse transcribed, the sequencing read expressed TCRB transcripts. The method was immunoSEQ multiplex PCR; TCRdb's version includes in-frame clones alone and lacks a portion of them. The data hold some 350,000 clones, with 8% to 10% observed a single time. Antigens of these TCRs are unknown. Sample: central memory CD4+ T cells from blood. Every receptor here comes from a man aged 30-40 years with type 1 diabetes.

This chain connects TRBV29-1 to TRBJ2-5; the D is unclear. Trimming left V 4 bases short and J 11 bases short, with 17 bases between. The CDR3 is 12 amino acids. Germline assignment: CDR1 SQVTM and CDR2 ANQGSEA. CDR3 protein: CSVAASSYEQYF. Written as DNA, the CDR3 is TGCAGCGTTGCCGCCAGCTCCTATGAGCAGTACTTC.

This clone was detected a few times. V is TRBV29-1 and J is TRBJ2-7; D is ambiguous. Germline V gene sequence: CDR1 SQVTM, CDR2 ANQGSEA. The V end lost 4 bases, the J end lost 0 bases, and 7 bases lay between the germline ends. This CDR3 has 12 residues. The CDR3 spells CSVADGSYEQYF. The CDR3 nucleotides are TGCAGCGTTGCGGACGGCTCCTACGAGCAGTACTTC.

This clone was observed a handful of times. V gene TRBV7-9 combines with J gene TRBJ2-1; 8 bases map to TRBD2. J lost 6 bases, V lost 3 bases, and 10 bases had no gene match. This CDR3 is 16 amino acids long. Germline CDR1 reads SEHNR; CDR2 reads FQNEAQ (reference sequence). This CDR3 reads CASSFGRGRKLNEQFF. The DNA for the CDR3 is TGTGCCAGCAGCTTCGGCCGCGGGAGGAAACTCAATGAGCAGTTCTTC.

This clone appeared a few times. The CDR3 DNA is TGTGCCAGCAGCTTACAGGGTAACTATGGCTACACCTTC. This codes for CASSLQGNYGYTF. The rearrangement links TRBV25-1 to TRBJ1-2; D perhaps matches TRBD1 (6 bases). Germline V gene lookup returns CDR1 MGHDK and CDR2 SYGVNS. V was shortened by 6 bases and J by 1 base, with 9 bases between the two germline ends. The length of the CDR3 is 13 residues.

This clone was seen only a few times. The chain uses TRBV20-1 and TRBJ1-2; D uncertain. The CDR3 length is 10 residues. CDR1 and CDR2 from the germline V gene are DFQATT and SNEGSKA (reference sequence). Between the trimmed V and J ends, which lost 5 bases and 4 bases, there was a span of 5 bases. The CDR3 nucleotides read TGCAGTGCTCAACTCTATGGCTACACCTTC. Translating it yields CSAQLYGYTF.

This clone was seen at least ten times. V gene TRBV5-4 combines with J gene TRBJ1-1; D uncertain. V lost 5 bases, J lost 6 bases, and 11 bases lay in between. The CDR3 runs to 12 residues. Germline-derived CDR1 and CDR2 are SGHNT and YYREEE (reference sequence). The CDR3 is CASSYVQAEAFF. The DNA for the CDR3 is TGTGCCAGCAGTTACGTCCAAGCTGAAGCTTTCTTT.

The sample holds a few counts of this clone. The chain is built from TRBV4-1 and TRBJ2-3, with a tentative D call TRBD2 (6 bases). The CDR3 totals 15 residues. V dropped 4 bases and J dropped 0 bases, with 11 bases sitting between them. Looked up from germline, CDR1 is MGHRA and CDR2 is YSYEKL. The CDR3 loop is CASSLLAASTDTQYF. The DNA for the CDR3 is TGCGCCAGCAGCCTACTAGCAGCTAGCACAGATACGCAGTATTTT.

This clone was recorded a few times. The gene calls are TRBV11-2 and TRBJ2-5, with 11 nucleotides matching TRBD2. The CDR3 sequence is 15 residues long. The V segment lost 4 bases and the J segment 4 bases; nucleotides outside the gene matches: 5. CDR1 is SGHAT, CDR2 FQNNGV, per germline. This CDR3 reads CASSSLAGGRETQYF. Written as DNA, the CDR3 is TGTGCCAGCAGCTCCCTAGCGGGAGGAAGAGAGACCCAGTACTTC.

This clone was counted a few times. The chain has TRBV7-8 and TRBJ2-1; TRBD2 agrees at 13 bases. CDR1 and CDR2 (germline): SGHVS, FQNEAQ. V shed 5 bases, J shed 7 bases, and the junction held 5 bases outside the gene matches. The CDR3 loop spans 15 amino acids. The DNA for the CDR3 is TGTGCCAGCAGCGGGACTAGCGGGGTCGGGAATGAGCAGTTCTTC. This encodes CASSGTSGVGNEQFF.

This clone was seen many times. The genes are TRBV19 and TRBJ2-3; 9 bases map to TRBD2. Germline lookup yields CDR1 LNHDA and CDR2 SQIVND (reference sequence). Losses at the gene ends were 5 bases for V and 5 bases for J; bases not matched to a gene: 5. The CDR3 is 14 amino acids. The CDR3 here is CASSSTSGLDTQYF. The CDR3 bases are TGTGCCAGTAGTTCGACTAGCGGCCTAGATACGCAGTATTTT.